This TCR beta chain was sequenced during a study of blood T cell repertoires in COVID-19. The overall study: Sites in the United States, Italy and Spain provided acute and convalescent COVID-19 samples.

Measured with immunoSEQ multiplex PCR; TCRdb has only the in-frame clones, and not every one. The sample has 300,000 to 500,000 clones; around 89% are singletons. Sequencing was carried out using PBMCs or T cells enriched from blood (not recorded which). The TCR originated in a woman aged 25 to 39 with acute COVID-19.

CDR3 nucleotides: TGTGCCAGCAGCCCCGGACTAGCGGGTAGCTATGAGCAGTTCTTC. Translation: CASSPGLAGSYEQFF. This chain connects TRBV3-1 (or the pseudogene TRBV3-2) to TRBJ2-1; 11 nucleotides align to TRBD2. The trim removed 4 bases at V and 8 bases at J, leaving 7 bases unmatched. The CDR3 has 15 residues. Germline V gives CDR1 LGHDT, CDR2 YNNKEL (reference sequence).